The TCR beta chain described here comes from a study of cytotoxic CD8 clonotypes in ibrutinib-treated CLL. General study results and limits: While tracking circulating CD8+ T-cell counts, baseline clonality exceeded that of age-matched healthy donors. Treatment saw public clonotypes, which were uncommon, either contract or stay stable.

To note about this clone: Its antigen is not known.

The repertoire was sequenced with immunoSEQ multiplex PCR; TCRdb's copy has only in-frame clones and lacks some. The sample consists of some 200,000 clones, 79% of them appearing once. The V end was cut by 3 bases, the J end by 8 bases, with 7 bases between. CDR1 and CDR2 (germline): SEHNR, FQNEAQ (reference sequence). The CDR3 runs 11 residues. The sample here was PBMCs, taken after 12 months of ibrutinib treatment. The chain uses TRBV7-9 and TRBJ1-1; D might be TRBD1 (5 bases). The sequence came from a human donor with chronic lymphocytic leukemia. CDR3 sequence: CASSLTVEAFF. The DNA for the CDR3 is TGTGCCAGCAGCTTGACAGTCGAAGCTTTCTTT.